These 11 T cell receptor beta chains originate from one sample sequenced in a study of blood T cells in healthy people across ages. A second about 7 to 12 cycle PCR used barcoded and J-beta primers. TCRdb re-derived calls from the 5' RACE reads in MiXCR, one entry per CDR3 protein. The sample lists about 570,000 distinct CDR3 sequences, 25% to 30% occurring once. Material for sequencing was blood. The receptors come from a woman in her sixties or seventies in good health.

The CDR3 nucleotides read TGTGCCAGCAGTTTATCGGGGCGGGACGCGGGGGAGCAGTTCTTC. Encoded protein: CASSLSGRDAGEQFF. The chain has TRBV27 and TRBJ2-1, with TRBD2 as a possible D gene (6 bases). The ends were cut back, 0 bases at V and 10 bases at J, with 16 bases in the middle. The length of the CDR3 is 15 residues. Germline V gene lookup returns CDR1 MNHEY and CDR2 SMNVEV (reference sequence).

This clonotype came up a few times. The CDR3 DNA reads TGTGCCAGCAGCAATAAACAGCTGGGGACGACTGAAGCTTTCTTT. Translation gives CASSNKQLGTTEAFF. V is TRBV3-1 and J is TRBJ1-1; tentatively, D is TRBD1 (5 bases). Germline CDR1 and CDR2: LGHDT and YNNKEL (reference sequence). V shed 5 bases and J shed 5 bases, with 18 bases lying between them. The CDR3 has 15 amino acids.

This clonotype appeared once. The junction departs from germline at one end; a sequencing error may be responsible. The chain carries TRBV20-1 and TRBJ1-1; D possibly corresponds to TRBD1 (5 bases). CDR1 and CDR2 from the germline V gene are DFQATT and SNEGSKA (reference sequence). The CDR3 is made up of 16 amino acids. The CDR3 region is CSTRDQAGDPNTEAFF. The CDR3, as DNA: TGCAGTACTAGAGATCAGGCGGGGGACCCGAACACTGAAGCTTTCTTT.

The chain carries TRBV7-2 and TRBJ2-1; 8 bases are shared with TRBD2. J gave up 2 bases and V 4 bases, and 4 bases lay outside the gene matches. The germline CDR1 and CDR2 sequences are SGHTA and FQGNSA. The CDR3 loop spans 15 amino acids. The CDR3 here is CASSYSGGAYNEQFF. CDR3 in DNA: TGTGCCAGCAGCTACAGCGGGGGTGCCTACAATGAGCAGTTCTTC.

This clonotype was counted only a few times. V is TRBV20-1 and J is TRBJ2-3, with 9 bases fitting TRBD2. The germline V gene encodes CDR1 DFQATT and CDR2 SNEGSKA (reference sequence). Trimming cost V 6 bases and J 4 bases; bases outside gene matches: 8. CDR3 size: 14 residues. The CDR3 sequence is CSARRLAAADTQYF. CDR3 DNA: TGCAGTGCCCGCAGACTAGCGGCGGCAGATACGCAGTATTTT.

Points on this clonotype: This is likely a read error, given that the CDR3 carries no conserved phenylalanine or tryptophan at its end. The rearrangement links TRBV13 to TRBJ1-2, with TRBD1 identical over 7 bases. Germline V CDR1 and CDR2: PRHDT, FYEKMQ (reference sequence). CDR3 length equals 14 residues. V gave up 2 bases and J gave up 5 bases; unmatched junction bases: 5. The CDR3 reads CASSLSGQVYGYTV. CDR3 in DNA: TGTGCCAGCAGCTTATCAGGACAGGTGTATGGCTACACCGTC.

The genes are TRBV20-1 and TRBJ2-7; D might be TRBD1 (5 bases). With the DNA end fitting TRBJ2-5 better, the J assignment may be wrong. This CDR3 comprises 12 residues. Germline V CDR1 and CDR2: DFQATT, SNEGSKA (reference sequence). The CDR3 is CSARSRGETQYF. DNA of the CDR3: TGCAGTGCTAGAAGTAGGGGTGAGACCCAGTACTTC.

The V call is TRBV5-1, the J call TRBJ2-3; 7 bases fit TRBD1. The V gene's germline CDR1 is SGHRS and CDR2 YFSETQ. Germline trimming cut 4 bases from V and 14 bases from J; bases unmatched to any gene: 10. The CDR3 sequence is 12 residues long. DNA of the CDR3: TGCGCCAGCAGCAATGGACAGGATACTCTGTATTTT. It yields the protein CASSNGQDTLYF.

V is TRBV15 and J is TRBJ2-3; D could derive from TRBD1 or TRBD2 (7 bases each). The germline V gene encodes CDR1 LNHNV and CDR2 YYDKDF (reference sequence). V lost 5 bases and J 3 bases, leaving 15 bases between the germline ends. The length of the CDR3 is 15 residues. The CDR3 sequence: CATSAGVRGTDTQYF. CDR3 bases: TGTGCCACCAGCGCGGGGGTCAGGGGGACAGATACGCAGTATTTT.

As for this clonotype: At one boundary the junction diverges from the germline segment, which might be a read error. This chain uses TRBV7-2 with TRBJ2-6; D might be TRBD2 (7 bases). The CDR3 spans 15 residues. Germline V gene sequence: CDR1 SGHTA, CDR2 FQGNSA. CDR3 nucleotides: TGTGCCAGCACAACAGGGTACGCGGGGGTCAACGTCCTGACTTTC. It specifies CASTTGYAGVNVLTF. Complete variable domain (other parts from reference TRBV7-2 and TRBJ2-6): GAGVSQSPSNKVTEKGKDVELRCDPISGHTALYWYRQSLGQGLEFLIYFQGNSAPDKSGLPSDRFSAERTGGSVSTLTIQRTQQEDSAVYLCASTTGYAGVNVLTFGAGSRLTVL.

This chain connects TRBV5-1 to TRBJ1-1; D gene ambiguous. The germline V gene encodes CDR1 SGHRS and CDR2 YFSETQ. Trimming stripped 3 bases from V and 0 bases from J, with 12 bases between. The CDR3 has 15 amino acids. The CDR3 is CASSSLGALNTEAFF. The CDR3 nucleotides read TGCGCCAGCAGCTCGCTGGGCGCCCTGAACACTGAAGCTTTCTTT.